This T cell receptor (beta chain) comes out of a study of blood T cell repertoires in COVID-19. Study information: There were acute and convalescent COVID-19 samples, and they came from the United States, Italy and Spain. Sample material is recorded as cDNA or gDNA derived from T cells, B-cell-depleted T cells, or PBMCs.

The CDR3 has 13 residues. The V end was cut by 1 base, the J end by 7 bases, with 7 bases between. Looked up from germline, CDR1 is LNHDA and CDR2 is SQIVND (reference sequence). As processed by the authors: Amplification from reference gene primers served as the basis for estimated nucleated cell counts. The protocol was immunoSEQ multiplex PCR, while the TCRdb copy is restricted to in-frame clones and leaves out a portion. D and trimming were read from the DNA, whereas the V and J calls and clone size are those reported in that table. The table lists 110,000 to 150,000 clones, around 89% of them singletons, with 2.5% to 3% in the top ten.

V gene TRBV19 combines with J gene TRBJ2-2; D might be TRBD2 (5 bases). This clonotype was obtained from a man in his fifties or sixties with active or convalescent COVID-19. The specimen was peripheral blood. The CDR3 sequence is CASSIAGSGELFF. CDR3 sequence (DNA): TGTGCCAGTAGTATAGCGGGAAGCGGGGAGCTGTTTTTT.